These 21 T cell receptor beta chains were sequenced from one sample in a study of identical twins (dated by TCRdb to about 2016). Library preparation employed 5' RACE. These reads were obtained on an Illumina HiSeq 2000. TCRdb itself trimmed the public reads at Q25 with fastp, ran MiXCR and retained productive beta chains. Identical CDR3 proteins give one entry, which carries the most common genes and DNA. In this sample the table shows a few hundred thousand distinct CDR3 sequences, about 8.3% of which occur a single time. 3% of the sample comes from the top ten. Separately, the same data were catalogued under a study of yellow fever vaccine responses in identical twins.

The sequencing sample was made of CD8+ T cells sorted from blood. These receptor sequences come from a woman aged 18-35 years in good health.

The V gene is TRBV5-1, the J gene TRBJ2-1, with D unresolved. The CDR3 runs 12 residues. Trimming shortened V by 9 bases and J by 8 bases, and 15 bases separated the two germline ends. In germline, CDR1 is SGHRS, CDR2 YFSETQ. The chain's CDR3 is CATFLGRDEQFF. The CDR3 region has the DNA TGCGCCACCTTCCTAGGACGCGATGAGCAGTTCTTC.

This clonotype came up many times. This chain connects TRBV27 to TRBJ2-5; 16 nucleotides align to TRBD2. V was pared by 6 bases and J by 2 bases, with 6 bases of the junction left unmatched. Germline CDR1 and CDR2: MNHEY and SMNVEV (reference sequence). The length of the CDR3 is 17 residues. This CDR3 reads CASRGLAGGPWQETQYF. The CDR3 nucleotides read TGTGCCAGCAGGGGACTAGCGGGGGGGCCGTGGCAAGAGACCCAGTACTTC.

The chain recombines TRBV12-3 or TRBV12-4 with TRBJ2-7, with no clear D. The V and J ends lost 5 bases and 1 base respectively, with 9 bases between them. CDR3 length equals 13 residues. The CDR3: CASSVTNSYEQYF. The CDR3 DNA follows: TGTGCCAGCAGTGTAACTAATTCCTACGAGCAGTACTTC.

The chain has TRBV20-1 and TRBJ2-7, with a weak D call TRBD2 (5 bases). Germline lookup yields CDR1 DFQATT and CDR2 SNEGSKA (reference sequence). With 7 bases removed from V and 4 bases from J, the gap between germline ends came to 23 bases. This CDR3 has 15 amino acids. The CDR3 sequence: CSGGPVEVASYEQYF. The CDR3, as DNA: TGCAGTGGAGGCCCCGTGGAGGTAGCCTCTTACGAGCAGTACTTC.

CDR3 sequence reads: CASSPPRGMSGQFF. CDR3 coding DNA: TGCGCCAGCAGCCCACCGCGTGGGATGAGTGGGCAGTTCTTC. This chain links TRBV4-3 with TRBJ2-1; D ambiguous. This CDR3 contains 14 residues. The germline CDR1 and CDR2 sequences are LGHNA and YSLEER. Trimming left V 4 bases short and J 12 bases short, with 19 bases between.

Ten or more counts support this clonotype. V gene TRBV29-1 combines with J gene TRBJ2-1; D gene unclear. CDR1 SQVTM and CDR2 ANQGSEA come from the germline V gene. This CDR3 contains 14 residues. The ends were cut back, 7 bases at V and 0 bases at J, with 13 bases in the middle. CDR3 loop: CSAVDENSYNEQFF. The CDR3 bases are TGCAGCGCCGTGGACGAGAACTCCTACAATGAGCAGTTCTTC.

This clonotype was counted at least ten times. V usage is TRBV20-1 and J usage is TRBJ2-7; the D is unclear. This CDR3 has 14 amino acids. V lost 0 bases and J lost 2, with 11 bases in between. CDR1 and CDR2 (germline): DFQATT, SNEGSKA (reference sequence). The CDR3 bases are TGCAGTGCTAGAGATCTTATGGATACCTACGAGCAGTACTTC. Translating it yields CSARDLMDTYEQYF.

The rearrangement joins TRBV4-3 to TRBJ2-7; D is perhaps TRBD1 (6 bases). Per the germline V gene, CDR1 is LGHNA and CDR2 is YSLEER. Trimming pared 4 bases from V and 0 bases from J, leaving 13 bases between. The CDR3 runs 15 residues. CDR3 nucleotides: TGCGCCAGCAGCCTGTCGACGGACAGCTCCTACGAGCAGTACTTC. It yields the protein CASSLSTDSSYEQYF.

This clonotype has a count of ten or more. This chain links TRBV20-1 with TRBJ2-7, with 7 bases that match TRBD1. The CDR3 spans 13 residues. V lost 3 bases and J lost 2; bases outside the gene matches: 4. Germline V CDR1 and CDR2: DFQATT, SNEGSKA (reference sequence). CDR3 in DNA: TGCAGTGCTAGCGGGACAGTCCCCTACGAGCAGTACTTC. It translates to CSASGTVPYEQYF.

The rearrangement uses TRBV6-5 and TRBJ2-7; tentatively, D is TRBD1 (5 bases). CDR1 and CDR2 from the germline V gene are MNHEY and SVGAGI. This CDR3 region has 17 residues. Trimming removed 0 bases at V and 2 bases at J, with 17 bases between. The CDR3 DNA sequence: TGTGCCAGCAGTTACTCGCCCCCCAGGGAATGGGCCTACGAGCAGTACTTC. The encoded protein is CASSYSPPREWAYEQYF.

The chain employs TRBV3-1 and TRBJ2-1, with no clear D. The CDR3 consists of 14 residues. Per the germline V gene, CDR1 is LGHDT and CDR2 is YNNKEL (reference sequence). Trimming shortened V by 0 bases and J by 8 bases, and 11 bases separated the two germline ends. CDR3 bases: TGTGCCAGCAGCCAAGACCTTACCTGGGATGAGCAGTTCTTC. Its protein is CASSQDLTWDEQFF.

This clonotype was picked up a small number of times. V usage is TRBV7-9 and J usage is TRBJ2-7; 7 bases fit TRBD2. The CDR3 sequence is 13 residues long. Per germline, CDR1 SEHNR and CDR2 FQNEAQ (reference sequence). The trim removed 5 bases at V and 7 bases at J, leaving 8 bases unmatched. Here the CDR3 DNA reads TGTGCCAGCAGCGACCGGGGAGGGTGGGAGCAGTACTTC. Translation: CASSDRGGWEQYF.

The gene calls are TRBV10-3 and TRBJ2-3, with TRBD2 matching over 13 bases. This CDR3 is built from 20 residues. Germline assignment: CDR1 ENHRY and CDR2 SYGVKD. The V and J ends lost 0 bases and 0 bases, in that order; junction bases with no gene match: 9. The CDR3 coding sequence is TGTGCCATCAGTGAGTCCATACTAGCGGGAGGGCGACCTAGCACAGATACGCAGTATTTT. Its translation is CAISESILAGGRPSTDTQYF.

The gene calls are TRBV2 and TRBJ1-2; D uncertain. V lost 0 bases and J lost 3, with 11 bases in between. Germline V CDR1 and CDR2: SNHLY, FYNNEI. The CDR3 runs 15 residues. The CDR3 nucleotides read TGTGCCAGCAGTGAAGCTGGTATGTGGGACTATGGCTACACCTTC. The encoded protein is CASSEAGMWDYGYTF.

The genes are TRBV20-1 and TRBJ1-2; D is unresolved. Germline V CDR1 and CDR2: DFQATT, SNEGSKA (reference sequence). V lost 5 bases to trimming and J lost 8 bases, with 9 bases between them. The CDR3 is 10 amino acids. This CDR3 reads CSASGGGYTF. CDR3 bases: TGCAGTGCTTCGGGCGGCGGCTACACCTTC.

This clonotype was recorded a few times. The chain recombines TRBV7-9 with TRBJ2-4; 10 bases agree with TRBD1. With V trimmed by 1 base and J by 5 bases, 2 bases remained unmatched. The length of the CDR3 is 15 residues. Germline assignment: CDR1 SEHNR and CDR2 FQNEAQ (reference sequence). Written as DNA, the CDR3 is TGTGCCAGCAGCTTAGTTGGGACAGGGGAAAACATTCAGTACTTC. This translates into CASSLVGTGENIQYF.

This chain joins TRBV27 and TRBJ2-7; D perhaps matches TRBD2 (6 bases). Germline lookup yields CDR1 MNHEY and CDR2 SMNVEV (reference sequence). The CDR3 consists of 14 residues. V was pared by 8 bases and J by 3 bases, with 17 bases between. CDR3 sequence reads: CASRGLNPFYEQYF. The CDR3 DNA follows: TGTGCCAGCCGCGGACTAAATCCCTTCTACGAGCAGTACTTC.

The rearrangement uses TRBV7-6 and TRBJ1-2; 9 bases align to TRBD1. V lost 4 bases, J lost 5 bases, and 11 bases stayed unmatched. The CDR3 runs 16 residues. Germline V gives CDR1 SGHVS, CDR2 FNYEAQ. DNA of the CDR3: TGTGCCAGCAGCTCTATAAAGGGACAGGGCGCTTATGGCTACACCTTC. It translates to CASSSIKGQGAYGYTF.

This clonotype was found many times. The rearrangement joins TRBV10-2 to TRBJ2-7; D unresolved. Trimming removed 2 bases at V and 7 bases at J, with 9 bases between. The germline V gene encodes CDR1 WSHSY and CDR2 SAAADI. This CDR3 has 12 amino acids. DNA for the CDR3: TGCGCCAGCAGTGAGGGTCTGTGGGAGCAGTACTTC. It specifies CASSEGLWEQYF.

The chain links TRBV5-1 to TRBJ2-7, with 8 bases matching TRBD2. The CDR3 has 15 amino acids. The germline gives CDR1 SGHRS, CDR2 YFSETQ. V dropped 0 bases and J dropped 2; count of bases not matched to a gene: 4. The CDR3 loop reads CASSLASGGPYEQYF. In DNA form, the CDR3 reads TGCGCCAGCAGCTTGGCGAGCGGGGGACCCTACGAGCAGTACTTC.

This clonotype was counted only a few times. This rearrangement joins TRBV6-5 to TRBJ2-1; D remains unclear. The germline V gene has CDR1 MNHEY and CDR2 SVGAGI. The CDR3 runs 13 residues. V lost 2 bases, J lost 7 bases, and 9 bases lay in between. The CDR3 protein is CASSYDQWNEQFF. The CDR3, as DNA: TGTGCCAGCAGTTACGACCAGTGGAATGAGCAGTTCTTC.